The next 22 T cell receptor beta chains were all read from a single sample in a study of human T cells and chemical hapten exposure. As for time point: pre-sensitization, week 0. Noted treatment: therapeutic diphenylcyclopropenone sensitization with weekly scalp DPC. Via MiXCR, TCRdb re-called the RACE reads, giving one row per CDR3 protein. The sample records 250,000 or so distinct CDR3 sequences, around 7% being singletons. The sample here was whole blood, taken in connection with sensitization to the hapten diphenylcyclopropenone (DPC). The receptors stem from a man aged 18 to 29 with alopecia areata. Some clones in this sample may be carry-over from other donors' samples.

This clonotype occurred a few times. This chain links TRBV7-9 with TRBJ2-3; 7 nucleotides line up with TRBD1. The germline CDR1 and CDR2 sequences are SEHNR and FQNEAQ (reference sequence). J was trimmed by 4 bases and V by 3 bases; bases with no gene match: 7. The CDR3 is made up of 15 amino acids. CDR3 nucleotides: TGTGCCAGCAGCTTTACAGGGGCCCGCCCAGATACGCAGTATTTT. Translation: CASSFTGARPDTQYF.

The chain recombines TRBV7-2 with TRBJ2-1, with 12 bases identical to TRBD2. The V gene's germline CDR1 is SGHTA and CDR2 FQGNSA. The CDR3 loop spans 14 amino acids. V dropped 6 bases and J dropped 3; count of bases not matched to a gene: 0. The CDR3 DNA follows: TGTGCCAGCAGACTAGCGGGGGGCTACAATGAGCAGTTCTTC. Protein product: CASRLAGGYNEQFF.

V gene TRBV20-1 combines with J gene TRBJ1-2; a possible D gene is TRBD1 (5 bases). The germline V gene has CDR1 DFQATT and CDR2 SNEGSKA (reference sequence). This CDR3 is built from 13 residues. V shed 1 base and J shed 2 bases, with 8 bases lying between them. CDR3 region: CSARGPGNYGYTF. DNA of the CDR3: TGCAGTGCTAGAGGCCCAGGGAACTATGGCTACACCTTC.

V and J are TRBV6-5 and TRBJ1-1, with D unclear. Germline CDR1 is MNHEY and CDR2 is SVGAGI. The CDR3 contains 15 residues. The V gene lost 0 bases and the J gene lost 2 bases, with 10 bases spanning the gap. CDR3 amino acids: CASSYSYRQNTEAFF. The CDR3 nucleotides are TGTGCCAGCAGTTACTCATACAGACAAAACACTGAAGCTTTCTTT.

This clonotype came up a few times. V is TRBV7-2 and J is TRBJ2-3; D gene uncertain. The ends were cut back, 2 bases at V and 0 bases at J, with 9 bases in the middle. The germline V gene encodes CDR1 SGHTA and CDR2 FQGNSA. The CDR3 is 15 residues long. As DNA, the CDR3 is TGTGCCAGCAGCTTAATTACAATTAGCACAGATACGCAGTATTTT. The encoded protein is CASSLITISTDTQYF.

This clonotype was recorded many times. The J gene is TRBJ1-2, the V gene TRBV4-1, with 8 positions matching TRBD1. There are 16 residues in the CDR3. CDR1 and CDR2 (germline): MGHRA, YSYEKL. V dropped 1 base and J dropped 7; count of bases not matched to a gene: 11. The CDR3 bases are TGCGCCAGCAGCCAAGCAATGAGACAGGGGAAGCGTGGCTACACCTTC. It is translated as CASSQAMRQGKRGYTF.

This clonotype was observed a handful of times. The chain combines TRBV25-1 with TRBJ1-1, with D possibly TRBD1 on 5 matching bases. The CDR3 sequence is 14 residues long. Germline V gene sequence: CDR1 MGHDK, CDR2 SYGVNS. Trimming stripped 3 bases from V and 3 bases from J, with 11 bases between. In nucleotides, the CDR3 is TGTGCCAGCAGTGATGGGGGTACGGACACTGAAGCTTTCTTT. This sequence encodes CASSDGGTDTEAFF.

The table lists this clonotype with a few counts. The chain uses TRBV18 and TRBJ2-1; D tentatively fits TRBD1 or TRBD2 (5 bases each). The ends were cut back, 3 bases at V and 9 bases at J, with 18 bases in the middle. The CDR3 spans 15 residues. Germline CDR1 is KGHSH and CDR2 is LQKENI. CDR3 bases: TGTGCCAGCTCACCGCAAGGGACCCTCAGAGGTGAGCAGTTCTTC. As protein: CASSPQGTLRGEQFF.

The chain carries TRBV4-1 and TRBJ2-5; 12 nucleotides agree with TRBD1. Germline V lookup: CDR1 MGHRA, CDR2 YSYEKL. The J segment lost 3 bases and the V segment lost 3 bases, leaving 11 bases of the junction unmatched. CDR3 length: 18 residues. As DNA, the CDR3 is TGCGCCAGCAGCCATCCGCCGGGACAGGGGGCAGAGGAAGAGACCCAGTACTTC. Translated, it gives CASSHPPGQGAEEETQYF.

This clonotype was seen many times. This chain connects TRBV10-3 to TRBJ2-3; 11 bases agree with TRBD1. The V and J ends lost 10 bases and 2 bases, in that order; junction bases with no gene match: 8. Germline values: CDR1 ENHRY, CDR2 SYGVKD. This CDR3 contains 15 residues. CDR3 sequence: CATRTGGPFTDTQYF. The DNA of the CDR3 is TGTGCCACCAGGACAGGGGGCCCCTTCACAGATACGCAGTATTTT.

The chain is built from TRBV27 and TRBJ1-5; 7 bases map to TRBD1. The CDR3 has 15 amino acids. Looked up from germline, CDR1 is MNHEY and CDR2 is SMNVEV (reference sequence). The V gene end was trimmed by 6 bases and the J gene end by 1 base; junction bases not matched to a gene: 6. CDR3 protein: CASRGIRGSNQPQHF. DNA for the CDR3: TGTGCCAGCAGGGGTATCAGGGGGAGCAATCAGCCCCAGCATTTT.

The V call is TRBV20-1, the J call TRBJ2-3, with D possibly matching TRBD1 (6 bases). The CDR3 covers 17 residues. V dropped 5 bases and J dropped 0 bases, with 21 bases sitting between them. Germline-derived CDR1 and CDR2 are DFQATT and SNEGSKA (reference sequence). In DNA, the CDR3 is TGCAGTGCTTTCTCCCAGCCGGGACAACAAAGCACAGATACGCAGTATTTT. The encoded protein is CSAFSQPGQQSTDTQYF.

The chain combines TRBV6-2 or TRBV6-3 with TRBJ2-7; D might be TRBD1 or TRBD2, each matching 5 bases. CDR1 is MNHEY and CDR2 is SVGEGT in the germline V gene. The CDR3 has 14 residues. With 2 bases removed from V and 4 bases from J, the gap between germline ends came to 12 bases. The CDR3 DNA reads TGTGCCAGCAGTTACGAGGGGCTTACGTACGAGCAGTACTTC. This sequence encodes CASSYEGLTYEQYF.

The sample holds a few counts of this clonotype. V and J are TRBV20-1 and TRBJ1-5; no clear D. Germline-derived CDR1 and CDR2 are DFQATT and SNEGSKA (reference sequence). The length of the CDR3 is 14 residues. Trimming took off 6 bases at V and 2 bases at J, with 14 bases between the two ends. DNA for the CDR3: TGCAGTGCCCTCCTGAGGGCAGGCAATCAGCCCCAGCATTTT. This translates into CSALLRAGNQPQHF.

Many counts were recorded for this clonotype. The gene calls are TRBV7-2 and TRBJ1-6, with a weak D call TRBD1 (5 bases). The CDR3 is 14 residues long. CDR1 and CDR2 (germline): SGHTA, FQGNSA. Trimming took off 11 bases at V and 7 bases at J, with 18 bases between the two ends. Written as DNA, the CDR3 is TGTGCCGGACAAGAGACGGCCGTCAATTCACCCCTCCACTTT. Its protein product is CAGQETAVNSPLHF.

The chain has TRBV14 and TRBJ2-5; 11 bases are a match to TRBD1. Germline loops: CDR1 SGHDN, CDR2 FVKESK. Germline trimming cut 1 base from V and 3 bases from J; bases unmatched to any gene: 7. The CDR3 extends over 17 amino acids. DNA for the CDR3: TGTGCCAGCAGCCAAGGCCCCCGGACAGGGGGCGAAGAGACCCAGTACTTC. Encoded protein: CASSQGPRTGGEETQYF.

This clonotype has a count of ten or more. The chain links TRBV7-9 to TRBJ2-1; TRBD2 agrees at 8 bases. With V trimmed by 5 bases and J by 9 bases, 15 bases remained unmatched. This CDR3 has 16 amino acids. Germline V gives CDR1 SEHNR, CDR2 FQNEAQ (reference sequence). As DNA, the CDR3 is TGTGCCAGCAGCCCTCCAGGGACTAGGGGGGTTGGTGAGCAGTTCTTC. This encodes CASSPPGTRGVGEQFF.

The chain carries TRBV29-1 and TRBJ1-1; D remains ambiguous. The germline CDR1 and CDR2 sequences are SQVTM and ANQGSEA. Trimming stripped 5 bases from V and 4 bases from J, with 14 bases between. CDR3 size: 13 residues. This chain's CDR3 is CSVRSLFGTEAFF. In DNA form, the CDR3 reads TGCAGCGTTCGATCCCTCTTCGGCACTGAAGCTTTCTTT.

This clonotype came up many times. The chain links TRBV10-2 to TRBJ2-3; 11 bases fit TRBD1. Germline loops: CDR1 WSHSY, CDR2 SAAADI. The CDR3 has 13 amino acids. Unmatched junction bases numbered 4, after V lost 10 bases and J lost 4 bases. Here the CDR3 reads CATGTGGPDTQYF. The CDR3 DNA sequence: TGCGCCACCGGGACAGGGGGTCCAGATACGCAGTATTTT.

The gene calls are TRBV7-2 and TRBJ1-2, with D uncertain. CDR3 length equals 15 residues. Per germline, CDR1 SGHTA and CDR2 FQGNSA. Trimming pared 0 bases from V and 8 bases from J, leaving 16 bases between. DNA for the CDR3: TGTGCCAGCAGCTTAGCGACTGCTACAGCCCTGGGCTACACCTTC. Encoded protein: CASSLATATALGYTF.

This chain joins TRBV12-3 or TRBV12-4 and TRBJ1-1; weak D call: TRBD1 (5 bases). The length of the CDR3 is 12 residues. Trimming pared 6 bases from V and 4 bases from J, leaving 9 bases between. The CDR3 sequence is CASREGSTEAFF. CDR3 DNA: TGTGCCAGCAGGGAGGGGAGCACTGAAGCTTTCTTT.

This clonotype was detected many times. This chain connects TRBV24-1 to TRBJ2-7; 7 nucleotides agree with TRBD2. The CDR3 has 17 amino acids. J gave up 2 bases and V 5 bases, and 14 bases lay outside the gene matches. Germline V gives CDR1 KGHDR, CDR2 SFDVKD. CDR3: CATSGGFAGDRPYEQYV. CDR3 DNA sequence: TGTGCCACCAGTGGCGGTTTTGCGGGGGACCGCCCCTACGAGCAGTACGTC.